The source of this T cell receptor (beta chain) is a study of blood T cell repertoires in COVID-19. Some clones are missing from TCRdb's copy, which holds only in-frame ones; the method was immunoSEQ multiplex PCR. This table holds approximately 72,000 clones, around four fifths found once. In germline, CDR1 is MNHEY, CDR2 SVGAGI. The CDR3 sequence is 14 residues long. Trimming removed 7 bases from V and 2 bases from J; junction bases left unmatched: 5. The V gene is TRBV6-5, the J gene TRBJ1-3, with TRBD1 identical over 7 bases. Sequenced: peripheral blood. This clonotype was obtained from a woman of 80 years or more with acute or convalescent COVID-19. The CDR3 here is CASNRQGTGNTIYF. The CDR3 nucleotides read TGTGCCAGCAACCGACAGGGAACTGGAAACACCATATATTTT.